The 11 T cell receptor beta chains presented below share a single source sample, sequenced in a study of T cell responses to AZD1222 COVID-19 vaccine. Some clones are missing from TCRdb's copy, which holds only in-frame ones; the method was immunoSEQ multiplex PCR. The top ten clones hold 2.5% to 3.5% of a sample with about 140,000 clones, more than 70% of them seen once. The sample was peripheral blood, taken 28 days after the second AZD1222 dose. These receptors were collected from an adult who received the AZD1222 COVID-19 vaccine.

The chain recombines TRBV7-9 with TRBJ2-3, with 9 positions matching TRBD1. The CDR3 is 15 residues long. Per the germline V gene, CDR1 is SEHNR and CDR2 is FQNEAQ (reference sequence). J was trimmed by 2 bases and V by 3 bases; bases with no gene match: 3. CDR3 DNA: TGTGCCAGCAGCTTGGGGGACAGGGACACAGATACGCAGTATTTT. Translated: CASSLGDRDTDTQYF. Drawing the rest from reference TRBV7-9 and TRBJ2-3, the complete variable domain is DTGVSQNPRHKITKRGQNVTFRCDPISEHNRLYWYRQTLGQGPEFLTYFQNEAQLEKSRLLSDRFSAERPKGSFSTLEIQRTEQGDSAMYLCASSLGDRDTDTQYFGPGTRLTVL.

In this sample, this clone turned up a few times. The rearrangement uses TRBV7-2 and TRBJ1-4; D is unresolved. V was shortened by 1 base and J by 4 bases, with 4 bases between the two germline ends. This CDR3 is built from 13 residues. Germline CDR1 SGHTA, CDR2 FQGNSA. DNA of the CDR3: TGTGCCAGCAGCTTAGATAATAATGAAAAACTGTTTTTT. Translation: CASSLDNNEKLFF.

The chain carries TRBV4-1 and TRBJ1-2; 10 bases map to TRBD1. V dropped 0 bases and J dropped 8; count of bases not matched to a gene: 6. Germline V gene sequence: CDR1 MGHRA, CDR2 YSYEKL. This CDR3 comprises 15 residues. CDR3 sequence: CASSQDPGQGSGYTF. DNA of the CDR3: TGCGCCAGCAGCCAAGATCCGGGACAGGGGTCGGGCTACACCTTC.

The gene calls are TRBV28 and TRBJ2-7; D ambiguous. V shed 1 base and J shed 2 bases, with 15 bases lying between them. Germline V gene sequence: CDR1 MDHEN, CDR2 SYDVKM. The CDR3 extends over 16 amino acids. CDR3 in DNA: TGTGCCAGCAGTTTATCCCTCTCCTCCCTTGCCTACGAGCAGTACTTC. Amino acid sequence: CASSLSLSSLAYEQYF.

The rearrangement links TRBV29-1 to TRBJ2-3; TRBD2 aligns across 14 bases. V shed 4 bases, J shed 4 bases, and the junction held 7 bases outside the gene matches. The CDR3 runs 16 residues. Germline V gene lookup returns CDR1 SQVTM and CDR2 ANQGSEA. The CDR3 nucleotides are TGCAGCGTTGCCGGGACTAGCGGGAGTATGGCAGATACGCAGTATTTT. Translation gives CSVAGTSGSMADTQYF.

This rearrangement joins TRBV7-2 to TRBJ2-2, with a possible D match to TRBD1 (5 bases). The CDR3 spans 15 residues. Germline CDR1 and CDR2: SGHTA and FQGNSA. V lost 6 bases and J lost 5, with 16 bases in between. The CDR3 protein is CASSSVGVSTGELFF. DNA for the CDR3: TGTGCCAGCAGTTCCGTAGGGGTTTCTACCGGGGAGCTGTTTTTT. The full variable domain, completed using reference TRBV7-2 and TRBJ2-2, is GAGVSQSPSNKVTEKGKDVELRCDPISGHTALYWYRQSLGQGLEFLIYFQGNSAPDKSGLPSDRFSAERTGGSVSTLTIQRTQQEDSAVYLCASSSVGVSTGELFFGEGSRLTVL.

This rearrangement joins TRBV25-1 to TRBJ1-4; no clear D gene. The germline V gene has CDR1 MGHDK and CDR2 SYGVNS. The CDR3 is 15 amino acids. Between the trimmed V and J ends, which lost 1 base and 0 bases, there was a span of 6 bases. The CDR3 DNA sequence: TGTGCCAGCAGTGAATTGCAGGCAACTAATGAAAAACTGTTTTTT. Protein sequence: CASSELQATNEKLFF.

The chain has TRBV29-1 and TRBJ1-1; 9 bases map to TRBD1. The CDR3 spans 15 residues. The V segment lost 8 bases and the J segment 2 bases; nucleotides outside the gene matches: 12. Germline CDR1 and CDR2: SQVTM and ANQGSEA. The CDR3 DNA reads as TGCAGCTCATCGGACAGGGGAGGGGCCAACACTGAAGCTTTCTTT. The encoded protein is CSSSDRGGANTEAFF.

The table lists this clone with a count of one. The chain couples TRBV29-1 to TRBJ2-3; no reliable D call. V was trimmed by 1 base and J by 0 bases, leaving 11 bases between them. CDR3 length: 15 residues. Germline loops: CDR1 SQVTM, CDR2 ANQGSEA. The CDR3 DNA is TGCAGCGTTGAAGGGACCCCCGGTAGCACAGATACGCAGTATTTT. Protein sequence: CSVEGTPGSTDTQYF.

The chain joins TRBV7-9 to TRBJ2-5; 13 bases align to TRBD2. Germline-derived CDR1 and CDR2 are SEHNR and FQNEAQ (reference sequence). V shed 4 bases, J shed 1 base, and the junction held 6 bases outside the gene matches. CDR3 length equals 17 residues. As DNA, the CDR3 is TGTGCCAGCAGCTCCGGGACTAGCGGGGCGGCCCAAGAGACCCAGTACTTC. Its protein is CASSSGTSGAAQETQYF.

V gene TRBV2 combines with J gene TRBJ1-2; 8 nucleotides line up with TRBD1. Germline V gives CDR1 SNHLY, CDR2 FYNNEI. Unmatched junction bases numbered 3, after V lost 8 bases and J lost 4 bases. The CDR3 is 12 amino acids. The CDR3 region has the DNA TGTGCCAGCCATGACAGGGGCTATGGCTACACCTTC. Protein sequence: CASHDRGYGYTF.